This T cell receptor (beta chain) stems from a study of blood T cell repertoires in COVID-19. Across the whole study: From T cells, B-cell-depleted T cells, or PBMCs came the material, which was cDNA or gDNA.

How the authors handled the data: It was from reference gene primer amplification that nucleated cell counts were estimated. The assay was immunoSEQ multiplex PCR, and TCRdb's table has in-frame clones only and misses some. That table is the source of V, J and clone size, and D and trimming were worked out from the DNA. This table holds approximately 220,000 clones, 90% found once. CDR3 size: 16 residues. The germline gives CDR1 SGDLS, CDR2 YYNGEE. V lost 2 bases, J lost 6 bases, and 20 bases lay in between. Assignment of participants to cohorts was predicated upon participant-reported clinical history. Contact with a PCR-confirmed or clinician-diagnosed COVID-19 case occurred within 2 weeks of entry.

Material for sequencing was PBMCs or T cells enriched from blood (not recorded which). The chain uses TRBV9 and TRBJ1-2; D gene ambiguous. This receptor was obtained from a young man who had been exposed to COVID-19. The CDR3 sequence is CASSVGSSAMSDGYTF. In DNA, the CDR3 is TGTGCCAGCAGCGTCGGGTCGTCAGCAATGAGCGATGGCTACACCTTC. Full variable domain (missing parts from reference TRBV9 and TRBJ1-2): DSGVTQTPKHLITATGQRVTLRCSPRSGDLSVYWYQQSLDQGLQFLIQYYNGEERAKGNILERFSAQQFPDLHSELNLSSLELGDSALYFCASSVGSSAMSDGYTFGSGTRLTVV.